A single sample gave rise to the 27 T cell receptor beta chains below, sequenced in a study of blood T cell repertoires in COVID-19. Measured with immunoSEQ multiplex PCR; TCRdb has only the in-frame clones, and not every one. This table holds about 100,000 clones, 60% to 85% found once. The specimen sequenced was peripheral blood. The receptors were gathered from a woman of 80 years or more with active or convalescent COVID-19.

The rearrangement uses TRBV5-1 and TRBJ2-1; 8 nucleotides line up with TRBD2. Trimming cost V 5 bases and J 7 bases; bases outside gene matches: 5. This CDR3 comprises 13 residues. Germline V gives CDR1 SGHRS, CDR2 YFSETQ. CDR3 protein: CASSGGLVNEQFF. CDR3 DNA sequence: TGCGCCAGCAGTGGGGGACTAGTGAATGAGCAGTTCTTC.

This clone was observed a handful of times. V is TRBV9 and J is TRBJ2-2; D gene unclear. CDR3 size: 14 residues. CDR1 is SGDLS and CDR2 is YYNGEE in the germline V gene. Trimming took off 0 bases at V and 7 bases at J, with 10 bases between the two ends. CDR3 in DNA: TGTGCCAGCAGCGTAGACGGTATGTTCGGGGAGCTGTTTTTT. As protein: CASSVDGMFGELFF.

The rearrangement links TRBV6-2 or TRBV6-3 to TRBJ1-1; possibly TRBD1 for D (6 bases). Per germline, CDR1 MNHEY and CDR2 SVGEGT. V lost 1 base and J 8 bases, leaving 11 bases between the germline ends. The CDR3 has 13 amino acids. The CDR3, as DNA: TGTGCCAGCAGTTACTTTGTGGACAGCGAAGCTTTCTTT. It is translated as CASSYFVDSEAFF.

In DNA form, the CDR3 reads TGTGCCAGCAGCCGAGCCGGTGCTAGCGGGAGGGCCAGCGGGACCCAGTACTTC. Its translation: CASSRAGASGRASGTQYF. The genes are TRBV5-4 and TRBJ2-5; 12 nucleotides line up with TRBD2. The CDR3 runs 18 residues. Germline lookup yields CDR1 SGHNT and CDR2 YYREEE (reference sequence). After removal of 4 bases from V and 7 bases from J, the junction contained 17 bases not matched to a gene.

The chain combines TRBV6-6 with TRBJ2-7; D may be TRBD2 (6 bases). The germline CDR1 and CDR2 sequences are MNHNY and SVGAGI (reference sequence). The CDR3 sequence is 12 residues long. Trimming removed 5 bases at V and 6 bases at J, with 11 bases between. Written as DNA, the CDR3 is TGTGCCAGCAGTCCCCACGGGAGCGAGCAGTACTTC. Amino acids: CASSPHGSEQYF.

The J gene is TRBJ1-2, the V gene TRBV19, with TRBD1 matching 8 bases. From germline, CDR1 is LNHDA and CDR2 SQIVND (reference sequence). This CDR3 spans 15 amino acids. The V and J ends lost 4 bases and 2 bases, in that order; junction bases with no gene match: 6. DNA for the CDR3: TGTGCCAGTAGTAGCCCGGGACAGGCCAACTATGGCTACACCTTC. It encodes CASSSPGQANYGYTF.

A few counts support this clone. The chain links TRBV11-2 to TRBJ1-3, with TRBD1 as a possible D gene (5 bases). This CDR3 has 16 amino acids. Trimming cost V 2 bases and J 0 bases, with 11 bases left between them. Per germline, CDR1 SGHAT and CDR2 FQNNGV. The DNA of the CDR3 is TGTGCCAGCAGCTTATCAGGGCCCCGCTCTGGAAACACCATATATTTT. This codes for CASSLSGPRSGNTIYF. Complete variable domain (other parts from reference TRBV11-2 and TRBJ1-3): EAGVAQSPRYKIIEKRQSVAFWCNPISGHATLYWYQQILGQGPKLLIQFQNNGVVDDSQLPKDRFSAERLKGVDSTLKIQPAKLEDSAVYLCASSLSGPRSGNTIYFGEGSWLTVV.

The genes are TRBV7-6 and TRBJ2-3; 9 nucleotides line up with TRBD2. After removal of 2 bases from V and 4 bases from J, the junction contained 10 bases not matched to a gene. The CDR3 totals 17 residues. CDR1 and CDR2 from the germline V gene are SGHVS and FNYEAQ. CDR3 bases: TGTGCCAGCAGCTTACGACCGGGGGGACTAGCAGCAGATACGCAGTATTTT. Its protein is CASSLRPGGLAADTQYF.

Regarding this clone: The sample has other DNA sequences that encode this CDR3 too. V usage is TRBV30 and J usage is TRBJ1-5, with D unresolved. The CDR3 spans 13 residues. CDR1 is GTSNPN and CDR2 is SVGIG in the germline V gene (reference sequence). The V end was cut by 1 base, the J end by 3 bases, with 7 bases between. CDR3 region: CAWSGGDNQPQHF. In DNA, the CDR3 is TGTGCCTGGAGTGGCGGGGACAATCAGCCCCAGCATTTT.

CDR3 sequence: CASSEAFNYEQYF. CDR3 bases: TGTGCCAGCAGTGAAGCTTTTAACTACGAGCAGTACTTC. This sequence joins TRBV6-1 and TRBJ2-7; D remains unclear. Trimming stripped 0 bases from V and 3 bases from J, with 6 bases between. This CDR3 is 13 amino acids long. CDR1 MNHNS and CDR2 SASEGT come from the germline V gene.

The J gene is TRBJ2-1, the V gene TRBV27; D possibly corresponds to TRBD1 (6 bases). With 3 bases removed from V and 8 bases from J, the gap between germline ends came to 14 bases. Germline V gene data show CDR1 as MNHEY and CDR2 as SMNVEV (reference sequence). The CDR3 has 14 residues. The CDR3, as DNA: TGTGCCAGCAGTTTCCAGGGGATAGTGGATGAGCAGTTCTTC. Translating gives CASSFQGIVDEQFF.

V gene TRBV6-5 combines with J gene TRBJ2-1, with D possibly matching TRBD2 (6 bases). The CDR3 extends over 15 amino acids. The ends were cut back, 0 bases at V and 4 bases at J, with 10 bases in the middle. Germline loops: CDR1 MNHEY, CDR2 SVGAGI. CDR3 nucleotides: TGTGCCAGCAGTTACTCCCCGGGACTGTACAATGAGCAGTTCTTC. It specifies CASSYSPGLYNEQFF.

V gene TRBV18 combines with J gene TRBJ2-1; 11 positions agree with TRBD2. In germline, CDR1 is KGHSH, CDR2 LQKENI. The junction had 7 bases not matched to a gene; V was cut back by 6 bases and J by 12 bases. There are 13 residues in the CDR3. For the CDR3, the DNA is TGTGCCAGCTCTGGACTAGCGGGCGAAGGGCAGTTCTTC. Amino acid sequence: CASSGLAGEGQFF. The full variable domain, in which reference TRBV18 and TRBJ2-1 provide the parts outside the CDR3, is NAGVMQNPRHLVRRRGQEARLRCSPMKGHSHVYWYRQLPEEGLKFMVYLQKENIIDESGMPKERFSAEFPKEGPSILRIQQVVRGDSAAYFCASSGLAGEGQFFGPGTRLTVL.

This clone has a handful of counts. This sequence joins TRBV5-5 and TRBJ2-7; the match to TRBD2 covers 7 bases. The CDR3 loop spans 16 amino acids. The germline V gene has CDR1 SGHKS and CDR2 YYEKEE (reference sequence). V was clipped by 1 base and J by 3 bases; unmatched bases: 10. CDR3 sequence (DNA): TGTGCCAGCAGCTTGCGGGGGGATAGCGGAAACTACGAGCAGTACTTC. Translating it yields CASSLRGDSGNYEQYF.

This chain joins TRBV9 and TRBJ2-1, with D perhaps TRBD2 (5 bases). CDR1 and CDR2 (germline): SGDLS, YYNGEE. V gave up 0 bases and J gave up 0 bases, with 10 bases separating them. The CDR3 totals 16 residues. The CDR3 sequence: CASSVGTDLSYNEQFF. As DNA, the CDR3 is TGTGCCAGCAGCGTAGGGACTGACCTCTCCTACAATGAGCAGTTCTTC. Full variable domain (remainder filled in from reference TRBV9 and TRBJ2-1): DSGVTQTPKHLITATGQRVTLRCSPRSGDLSVYWYQQSLDQGLQFLIQYYNGEERAKGNILERFSAQQFPDLHSELNLSSLELGDSALYFCASSVGTDLSYNEQFFGPGTRLTVL.

The chain joins TRBV5-5 to TRBJ2-3; TRBD2 is a possible D gene (6 bases). CDR3 length: 14 residues. Germline CDR1 SGHKS, CDR2 YYEKEE (reference sequence). V was trimmed by 4 bases and J by 0 bases, leaving 9 bases between them. The CDR3 reads CASSRSGSTDTQYF. The CDR3 DNA is TGTGCCAGCAGCCGAAGCGGGAGCACAGATACGCAGTATTTT.

The genes are TRBV10-2 and TRBJ2-7; no clear D. This CDR3 region has 11 residues. Trimming removed 4 bases from V and 3 bases from J, with 4 bases in between. Germline V CDR1 and CDR2: WSHSY, SAAADI. CDR3: CASSVGYEQYF. The CDR3 DNA reads as TGCGCCAGCAGTGTCGGCTACGAGCAGTACTTC.

The chain couples TRBV2 to TRBJ2-7; D is possibly TRBD1 (5 bases). The CDR3 covers 15 residues. The V and J ends lost 1 base and 0 bases respectively, with 10 bases between them. Germline V lookup: CDR1 SNHLY, CDR2 FYNNEI. The CDR3 DNA follows: TGTGCCAGCAGTGAAGAGGGGTCCGACTCCTACGAGCAGTACTTC. Its protein product is CASSEEGSDSYEQYF.

The CDR3 loop is CAISDALGGGSYNEQFF. The CDR3 DNA reads TGTGCCATCAGTGACGCCCTGGGGGGGGGCTCCTACAATGAGCAGTTCTTC. V is TRBV10-3 and J is TRBJ2-1; 7 nucleotides match TRBD2. There are 17 residues in the CDR3. Germline V gene sequence: CDR1 ENHRY, CDR2 SYGVKD. Trimming cost V 3 bases and J 0 bases; bases outside gene matches: 8.

This rearrangement joins TRBV20-1 to TRBJ1-1; D may be TRBD1 (5 bases). Trimming removed 8 bases from V and 3 bases from J, with 10 bases in between. This CDR3 has 11 residues. Germline CDR1 and CDR2: DFQATT and SNEGSKA (reference sequence). CDR3 DNA sequence: TGCAGTTATTCGGGGGACACTGAAGCTTTCTTT. Its protein is CSYSGDTEAFF.

V is TRBV10-2 and J is TRBJ1-4, with 7 nucleotides matching TRBD1. The CDR3 consists of 14 residues. Per the germline V gene, CDR1 is WSHSY and CDR2 is SAAADI. Unmatched junction bases numbered 7, after V lost 10 bases and J lost 2 bases. CDR3 in amino acids: CATARGVTNEKLFF. The DNA of the CDR3 is TGCGCCACGGCCAGGGGGGTTACTAATGAAAAACTGTTTTTT.

The genes are TRBV19 and TRBJ1-5, with a weak D call TRBD1 (5 bases). Germline V gives CDR1 LNHDA, CDR2 SQIVND (reference sequence). This CDR3 has 12 residues. Trimming shortened V by 5 bases and J by 12 bases, and 14 bases separated the two germline ends. The CDR3, as DNA: TGTGCCAGTAGTCCTCAGGGTGGGGTCCAGCATTTT. Protein product: CASSPQGGVQHF.

In this sample, this clone turned up a few times. DNA of the CDR3: TGTGCCAGCAGAAAGCTAGCGGGAGCTGAGCAGTTCTTC. Protein product: CASRKLAGAEQFF. The genes are TRBV11-2 and TRBJ2-1; 10 nucleotides line up with TRBD2. The CDR3 runs to 13 residues. With V trimmed by 6 bases and J by 9 bases, 5 bases remained unmatched. Germline V CDR1 and CDR2: SGHAT, FQNNGV.

This clone was picked up one time. The V and J genes are TRBV7-3 and TRBJ2-7; 8 nucleotides line up with TRBD1. Germline CDR1 reads SGHTA; CDR2 reads FQGTGA. The CDR3 extends over 14 amino acids. Trimming at V came to 5 bases and at J to 1 base, leaving 4 bases not matched to a gene. CDR3 nucleotide sequence: TGTGCCAGCAGCCAGGACAGGGCTTCCTACGAGCAGTACTTC. This sequence encodes CASSQDRASYEQYF. Looking up the rest from reference TRBV7-3 and TRBJ2-7 gives the full variable domain: GAGVSQTPSNKVTEKGKYVELRCDPISGHTALYWYRQSLGQGPEFLIYFQGTGAADDSGLPNDRFFAVRPEGSVSTLKIQRTERGDSAVYLCASSQDRASYEQYFGPGTRLTVT.

The chain uses TRBV5-4 and TRBJ1-1; a possible D gene is TRBD1 (6 bases). Germline V gives CDR1 SGHNT, CDR2 YYREEE (reference sequence). The V and J ends lost 4 bases and 4 bases respectively, with 14 bases between them. The CDR3 has 14 amino acids. CDR3 nucleotide sequence: TGTGCCAGCAGCCCCCAAACAGGGATCACTGAAGCTTTCTTT. The encoded protein is CASSPQTGITEAFF.

CDR3 in DNA: TGTGCCAGTAGTATTAGGCTAGCGGGTAACGGGGAGCTGTTTTTT. Translated, it gives CASSIRLAGNGELFF. The chain uses TRBV19 and TRBJ2-2, with 8 nucleotides matching TRBD2. V lost 3 bases and J lost 7; bases outside the gene matches: 7. Germline-derived CDR1 and CDR2 are LNHDA and SQIVND (reference sequence). CDR3 length equals 15 residues.

The chain uses TRBV7-2 and TRBJ2-2; D gene ambiguous. V was pared by 2 bases and J by 0 bases, with 10 bases between. Per the germline V gene, CDR1 is SGHTA and CDR2 is FQGNSA. The CDR3 consists of 16 residues. The CDR3 DNA reads as TGTGCCAGCAGCTTAAACTCGGTCACGAACACCGGGGAGCTGTTTTTT. This encodes CASSLNSVTNTGELFF.